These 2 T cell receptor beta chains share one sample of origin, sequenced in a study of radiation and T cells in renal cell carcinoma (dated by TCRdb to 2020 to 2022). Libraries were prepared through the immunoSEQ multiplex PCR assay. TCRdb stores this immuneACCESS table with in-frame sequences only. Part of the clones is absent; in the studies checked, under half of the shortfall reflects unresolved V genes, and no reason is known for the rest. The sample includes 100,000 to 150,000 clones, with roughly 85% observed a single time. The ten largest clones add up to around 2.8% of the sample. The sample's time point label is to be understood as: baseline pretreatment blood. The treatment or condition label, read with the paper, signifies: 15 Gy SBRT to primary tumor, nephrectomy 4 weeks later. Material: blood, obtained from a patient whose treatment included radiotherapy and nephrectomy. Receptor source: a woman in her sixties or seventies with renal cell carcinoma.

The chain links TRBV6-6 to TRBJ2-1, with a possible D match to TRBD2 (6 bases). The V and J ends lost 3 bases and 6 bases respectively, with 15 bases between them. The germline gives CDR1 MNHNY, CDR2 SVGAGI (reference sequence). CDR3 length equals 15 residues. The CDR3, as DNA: TGTGCCAGCAGTTATGGAGGGGCAACCCTCAATGAGCAGTTCTTC. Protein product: CASSYGGATLNEQFF.

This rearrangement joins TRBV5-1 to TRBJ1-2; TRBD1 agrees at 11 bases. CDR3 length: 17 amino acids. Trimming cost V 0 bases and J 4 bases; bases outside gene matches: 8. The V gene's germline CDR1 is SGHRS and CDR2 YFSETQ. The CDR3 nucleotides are TGCGCCAGCAGCTTGGAGATCCGGGACAGGGGGGCCTATGGCTACACCTTC. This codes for CASSLEIRDRGAYGYTF.